Detailed here is one T cell receptor beta chain. Its specificity is not known. This sample stems from a study of blood T cells in healthy people across ages. General study results and limits: Expanded clonotype shifts may have been confounded, as the donors had an unknown CMV status. A strong correlation between TCR beta diversity and naive T cell percentage was seen.

The V gene's germline CDR1 is DFQATT and CDR2 SNEGSKA (reference sequence). The CDR3 spans 15 residues. With 5 bases removed from V and 0 bases from J, the gap between germline ends came to 14 bases. Through a sample-barcoded 5' primer and a J-beta primer mix, a second PCR was run for roughly 6 to 12 cycles. TCRdb reanalysed the 5' RACE reads using MiXCR and keeps one entry per CDR3 protein. The sample yields 550,000 to 800,000 distinct CDR3 sequences, 32% seen once. The chain is built from TRBV20-1 and TRBJ1-5; D may be TRBD1 (5 bases). Sequenced input: blood. This clonotype was obtained from a woman aged 80 or over in good health. The CDR3 nucleotides are TGCAGTGCTCAGAAGGGGCCAGGTAGCAATCAGCCCCAGCATTTT. This gives the protein CSAQKGPGSNQPQHF.